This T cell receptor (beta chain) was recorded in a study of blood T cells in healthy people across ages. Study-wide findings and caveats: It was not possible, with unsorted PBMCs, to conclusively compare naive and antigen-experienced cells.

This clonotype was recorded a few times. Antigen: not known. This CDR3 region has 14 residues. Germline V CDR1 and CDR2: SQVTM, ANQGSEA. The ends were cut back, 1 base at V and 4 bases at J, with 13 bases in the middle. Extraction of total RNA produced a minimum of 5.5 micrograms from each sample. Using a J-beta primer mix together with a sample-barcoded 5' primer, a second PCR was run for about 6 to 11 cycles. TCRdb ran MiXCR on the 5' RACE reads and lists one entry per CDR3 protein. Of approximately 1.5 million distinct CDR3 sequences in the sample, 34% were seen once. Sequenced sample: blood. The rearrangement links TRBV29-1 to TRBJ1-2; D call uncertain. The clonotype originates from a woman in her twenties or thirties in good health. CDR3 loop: CSVEAQRAAYGYTF. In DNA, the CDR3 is TGCAGCGTTGAAGCCCAGCGGGCTGCCTATGGCTACACCTTC.